The next 29 T cell receptor beta chains were all read from a single sample in a study of post-analysis software for immune sequencing data. Study observations and caveats: About 5 TRBV segments, including TRBV5-6, TRBV5-1 and TRBV20-1, were more frequent in patients than controls.

Included in the TCR beta cDNA libraries were unique molecular identifiers. TCRdb fed the PCR reads into MiXCR, producing one record per CDR3 protein. The table has hundreds of thousands of distinct CDR3 sequences, 44% seen once. The antigens of these receptors remain unknown. Sequences were obtained from blood. The receptors here all came from a girl aged 10 to 17 with multiple sclerosis.

Only a few counts were recorded for this clonotype. The chain carries TRBV7-6 and TRBJ2-1, with no clear D. CDR1 SGHVS and CDR2 FNYEAQ come from the germline V gene. There are 15 residues in the CDR3. Trimming shortened V by 1 base and J by 6 bases, and 13 bases separated the two germline ends. The CDR3 spells CASSLERPWRNEQFF. Written as DNA, the CDR3 is TGTGCCAGCAGCTTAGAGCGCCCGTGGCGCAATGAGCAGTTCTTC.

The chain has TRBV12-3 or TRBV12-4 and TRBJ1-1; no reliable D call. Trimming shortened V by 10 bases and J by 1 base, and 10 bases separated the two germline ends. The CDR3 covers 12 residues. DNA for the CDR3: TGTGCCATTTCGTTGGGGAACACTGAAGCTTTCTTT. The encoded protein is CAISLGNTEAFF.

This clonotype was observed a few times. An end of the junction does not agree with germline; a read error may underlie this. This chain connects TRBV7-8 to TRBJ2-7, with a tentative D call TRBD2 (6 bases). Per germline, CDR1 SGHVS and CDR2 FQNEAQ. CDR3 size: 16 residues. CDR3 in amino acids: CANSRTGETTTYEQYF. The CDR3 coding sequence is TGTGCCAACAGCCGAACGGGAGAGACCACTACCTACGAGCAGTACTTC.

In its sample, this clonotype was seen a few times. The chain couples TRBV7-2 to TRBJ2-7, with TRBD1 matching over 7 bases. The germline V gene encodes CDR1 SGHTA and CDR2 FQGNSA. V gave up 5 bases and J gave up 3 bases; unmatched junction bases: 7. The CDR3 is made up of 14 amino acids. The CDR3 region is CASSRDRIFYEQYF. CDR3 bases: TGTGCCAGCAGCCGGGACAGAATTTTCTACGAGCAGTACTTC.

This clonotype was detected only a few times. The chain recombines TRBV12-3 or TRBV12-4 with TRBJ1-2; D not certain. This CDR3 region has 14 residues. Trimming pared 3 bases from V and 5 bases from J, leaving 13 bases between. DNA for the CDR3: TGTGCCAGCAGTTTTAAAGGCGGACCATATGGCTACACCTTC. Protein: CASSFKGGPYGYTF.

In this sample, this clonotype turned up a few times. The chain recombines TRBV5-1 with TRBJ2-7; D may be TRBD2 (5 bases). The V end was cut by 0 bases, the J end by 2 bases, with 12 bases between. The length of the CDR3 is 15 residues. Looked up from germline, CDR1 is SGHRS and CDR2 is YFSETQ. The CDR3 loop reads CASSLVGGRTYEQYF. The CDR3, as DNA: TGCGCCAGCAGCTTGGTTGGAGGACGGACCTACGAGCAGTACTTC.

Only a few counts were recorded for this clonotype. V is TRBV6-6 and J is TRBJ2-5, with 7 nucleotides matching TRBD2. The CDR3 has 13 amino acids. Per germline, CDR1 MNHNY and CDR2 SVGAGI (reference sequence). After removal of 7 bases from V and 4 bases from J, the junction contained 6 bases not matched to a gene. Here the CDR3 DNA reads TGTGCCAGCACTGACGGCGGGAGAGAGACCCAGTACTTC. Its protein product is CASTDGGRETQYF.

This chain links TRBV7-7 with TRBJ1-5; D uncertain. CDR1 and CDR2 from the germline V gene are SSHAT and FNYEAQ (reference sequence). The CDR3 consists of 15 residues. The CDR3 DNA sequence: TGTGCTAGCGGGTCTGGAAGGGAACTGTATCAGCCCCAGCATTTT. Translation gives CASGSGRELYQPQHF. Looking up the rest from reference TRBV7-7 and TRBJ1-5 gives the full variable domain: GAGVSQSPRYKVTKRGQDVTLRCDPISSHATLYWYQQALGQGPEFLTYFNYEAQPDKSGLPSDRFSAERPEGSISTLTIQRTEQRDSAMYRCASGSGRELYQPQHFGDGTRLSIL.

The CDR3 loop is CASSEGTSGYKSVDEQFF. In DNA, the CDR3 is TGTGCCAGCAGTGAAGGGACTAGCGGGTACAAAAGTGTGGATGAGCAGTTCTTC. The rearrangement joins TRBV2 to TRBJ2-1, with 11 nucleotides matching TRBD2. CDR3 length: 18 residues. With 1 base clipped from V and 8 bases from J, the junction kept 13 bases outside the gene matches. Germline V lookup: CDR1 SNHLY, CDR2 FYNNEI.

The CDR3 loop is CASSHRTTSYEQYF. Written as DNA, the CDR3 is TGCGCCAGCAGCCACCGGACAACTTCCTACGAGCAGTACTTC. V and J are TRBV5-1 and TRBJ2-7; the D gene is possibly TRBD1 (5 bases). This CDR3 has 14 amino acids. V lost 4 bases, J lost 1 base, and 12 bases lay in between. Germline CDR1 reads SGHRS; CDR2 reads YFSETQ.

V usage is TRBV2 and J usage is TRBJ2-4; tentative D call: TRBD1 (6 bases). The end of the DNA fits TRBJ2-7 better, so the J call may be wrong. Looked up from germline, CDR1 is SNHLY and CDR2 is FYNNEI. This CDR3 is 16 amino acids long. The chain's CDR3 is CASSVMADSPYYEQYF. The CDR3 DNA is TGTGCCAGCAGTGTAATGGCGGACAGCCCCTACTACGAGCAGTACTTC.

The sample holds a few counts of this clonotype. CDR3 protein: CASSQAGTGYYEQYF. Written as DNA, the CDR3 is TGTGCCAGCAGCCAAGCCGGGACAGGGTACTACGAGCAGTACTTC. The chain recombines TRBV4-2 with TRBJ2-7, with 9 bases that match TRBD1. Germline loops: CDR1 LGHNA, CDR2 YNFKEQ. Germline trimming cut 1 base from V and 3 bases from J; bases unmatched to any gene: 4. The CDR3 has 15 amino acids.

The chain employs TRBV5-1 and TRBJ2-7; D not resolved. Germline V lookup: CDR1 SGHRS, CDR2 YFSETQ. This CDR3 comprises 13 residues. The V end was cut by 0 bases, the J end by 5 bases, with 9 bases between. DNA for the CDR3: TGCGCCAGCAGCTTGGCCCTCCAGGACGAGCAGTACTTC. Translating gives CASSLALQDEQYF.

The chain is built from TRBV4-3 and TRBJ2-7; unclear D gene. Germline assignment: CDR1 LGHNA and CDR2 YSLEER. The V gene lost 2 bases and the J gene lost 7 bases, with 3 bases spanning the gap. The CDR3 is made up of 10 amino acids. The CDR3 DNA follows: TGCGCCAGCAGCCAACCGGAGCAGTACTTC. This codes for CASSQPEQYF.

This clonotype was counted a few times. The chain has TRBV7-9 and TRBJ2-7; D not resolved. V lost 4 bases and J 1 base, leaving 14 bases between the germline ends. The CDR3 length is 15 residues. Germline CDR1 and CDR2: SEHNR and FQNEAQ (reference sequence). The CDR3, as DNA: TGTGCCAGCAGCTCCCCCTATGACGCATCCTACGAGCAGTACTTC. This codes for CASSSPYDASYEQYF. The whole variable domain, remainder taken from reference TRBV7-9 and TRBJ2-7, is DTGVSQNPRHKITKRGQNVTFRCDPISEHNRLYWYRQTLGQGPEFLTYFQNEAQLEKSRLLSDRFSAERPKGSFSTLEIQRTEQGDSAMYLCASSSPYDASYEQYFGPGTRLTVT.

The CDR3 spells CASSLVPVLNTEAFF. The CDR3 DNA follows: TGTGCCAGCAGCTTAGTTCCGGTATTGAACACTGAAGCTTTCTTT. The genes are TRBV7-2 and TRBJ1-1, with D uncertain. V lost 1 base, J lost 0 bases, and 9 bases lay in between. Per the germline V gene, CDR1 is SGHTA and CDR2 is FQGNSA. The CDR3 spans 15 residues. The whole variable domain, filled in from reference TRBV7-2 and TRBJ1-1, reads GAGVSQSPSNKVTEKGKDVELRCDPISGHTALYWYRQSLGQGLEFLIYFQGNSAPDKSGLPSDRFSAERTGGSVSTLTIQRTQQEDSAVYLCASSLVPVLNTEAFFGQGTRLTVV.

This chain links TRBV4-1 with TRBJ1-1; D is possibly TRBD1 (5 bases). The germline V and J ends were trimmed by 2 bases and 4 bases, with 17 bases remaining between them. CDR1 is MGHRA and CDR2 is YSYEKL in the germline V gene. The CDR3 has 16 residues. The CDR3 DNA sequence: TGCGCCAGCAGCCAACCTCCTAAGGGGAGGGGCACTGAAGCTTTCTTT. This encodes CASSQPPKGRGTEAFF.

This clonotype occurred once. This chain links TRBV5-1 with TRBJ2-5, with 8 nucleotides matching TRBD1. The J call could be wrong; TRBJ2-7 is a better fit for the DNA end. The CDR3 totals 15 residues. Germline values: CDR1 SGHRS, CDR2 YFSETQ. CDR3 DNA sequence: TGCGCCAGCAGCTTGGGGGGACAGGATTTTGACGAGCAGTACTTC. Encoded protein: CASSLGGQDFDEQYF.

The genes are TRBV12-3 or TRBV12-4 and TRBJ2-6; D gene unclear. The V gene lost 3 bases and the J gene lost 1 base, with 16 bases spanning the gap. The CDR3 covers 18 residues. The CDR3 bases are TGTGCCAGCAGTTTCTCGGGCCTCGGCCTTTCTGGGGCCAACGTCCTGACTTTC. This sequence encodes CASSFSGLGLSGANVLTF.

This clonotype turned up a few times. The rearrangement uses TRBV20-1 and TRBJ2-1; D unclear. The germline V gene encodes CDR1 DFQATT and CDR2 SNEGSKA (reference sequence). Between the trimmed V and J ends, which lost 1 base and 0 bases, there was a span of 10 bases. This CDR3 is 15 amino acids long. DNA of the CDR3: TGCAGTGCTAGAGGAGTGGCAAGCTCCTACAATGAGCAGTTCTTC. This gives the protein CSARGVASSYNEQFF.

J is TRBJ2-5 and V is TRBV20-1; 12 bases agree with TRBD2. Looked up from germline, CDR1 is DFQATT and CDR2 is SNEGSKA (reference sequence). This CDR3 is built from 13 residues. Here the CDR3 reads CRATSGSGETQYF. DNA for the CDR3: TGCAGGGCGACTAGCGGGAGCGGGGAGACCCAGTACTTC.

With respect to this clonotype: The junction differs from germline at one of its ends, possibly a read error. V is TRBV3-1 and J is TRBJ2-5, with unresolved D. The J call is doubtful: the DNA matches TRBJ2-7 better. The CDR3 length is 12 residues. CDR1 is LGHDT and CDR2 is YNNKEL in the germline V gene (reference sequence). The chain's CDR3 is CAGSHGAYEQYF. CDR3 nucleotide sequence: TGTGCCGGCAGCCATGGCGCCTACGAGCAGTACTTC.

Concerning this clonotype: Mismatch with germline at one junction end may stem from a read error. The chain combines TRBV12-3 or TRBV12-4 with TRBJ1-6, with a possible D match to TRBD1 (6 bases). The CDR3 is made up of 14 amino acids. CDR3: CASSLVQGNSPPHF. The CDR3, as DNA: TGTGCCAGCAGTTTGGTACAGGGTAATTCACCCCCCCACTTT.

V is TRBV12-3 or TRBV12-4 and J is TRBJ2-2; 15 bases agree with TRBD2. The CDR3 has 17 residues. The V and J ends lost 5 bases and 7 bases, in that order; junction bases with no gene match: 8. For the CDR3, the DNA is TGTGCCAGCAGTCGAAGGACTAGCGGGAGGGGGGTCGGGGAGCTGTTTTTT. Amino acids: CASSRRTSGRGVGELFF.

The chain uses TRBV5-1 and TRBJ2-1; TRBD2 is a possible D gene (6 bases). The V end lost 7 bases, the J end lost 9 bases, and 17 bases lay between the germline ends. The CDR3 extends over 13 amino acids. Germline V gene lookup returns CDR1 SGHRS and CDR2 YFSETQ. The CDR3 sequence: CASSEGGPGEQFF. The CDR3 DNA reads TGCGCCAGCTCTGAGGGAGGTCCGGGTGAGCAGTTCTTC. The whole variable domain, remainder taken from reference TRBV5-1 and TRBJ2-1, is KAGVTQTPRYLIKTRGQQVTLSCSPISGHRSVSWYQQTPGQGLQFLFEYFSETQRNKGNFPGRFSGRQFSNSRSEMNVSTLELGDSALYLCASSEGGPGEQFFGPGTRLTVL.

This chain connects TRBV29-1 to TRBJ2-7; TRBD1 matches at 9 bases. CDR1 is SQVTM, CDR2 ANQGSEA, per germline. The CDR3 has 14 amino acids. The ends lost 6 bases at V and 4 bases at J; junction bases unmatched: 10. The CDR3 DNA sequence: TGCAGCGTGACCCCGGGACAGGGTGGTTACGAGCAGTACTTC. Translating gives CSVTPGQGGYEQYF.

The rearrangement uses TRBV2 and TRBJ2-1; TRBD1 matches at 10 bases. This CDR3 contains 15 residues. Trimming took 8 bases from V and 4 from J; bases not matched to a gene: 8. Germline CDR1 and CDR2: SNHLY and FYNNEI. In DNA form, the CDR3 reads TGTGCCAGCGGATGGGACAGGGGCGGTTACAATGAGCAGTTCTTC. It specifies CASGWDRGGYNEQFF. Drawing the rest from reference TRBV2 and TRBJ2-1, the complete variable domain is EPEVTQTPSHQVTQMGQEVILRCVPISNHLYFYWYRQILGQKVEFLVSFYNNEISEKSEIFDDQFSVERPDGSNFTLKIRSTKLEDSAMYFCASGWDRGGYNEQFFGPGTRLTVL.

The J gene is TRBJ2-1, the V gene TRBV12-3 or TRBV12-4; 10 bases match TRBD2. With 5 bases clipped from V and 8 bases from J, the junction kept 6 bases outside the gene matches. The CDR3 extends over 14 amino acids. CDR3: CASSHSGRSDEQFF. The CDR3 region has the DNA TGTGCCAGCAGTCATAGCGGGAGGTCGGATGAGCAGTTCTTC.

The chain joins TRBV5-1 to TRBJ2-1; 7 bases are shared with TRBD1. The CDR3 loop spans 12 amino acids. J was trimmed by 10 bases and V by 3 bases; bases with no gene match: 4. Germline CDR1 is SGHRS and CDR2 is YFSETQ. Written as DNA, the CDR3 is TGCGCCAGCAGCTGGGACAGACCCGAGCAGTTCTTC. Protein product: CASSWDRPEQFF.